The T cell receptor (beta chain) under discussion was sequenced for a study of cytomegalovirus exposure and HLA in healthy donors. Study-level results: DRB1 had the most TCR associations and HLA-C the fewest, a later analysis found, with rates varying by HLA locus. It emerged from a later analysis that several of the most significant clusters appeared to be linked to common viral pathogens. Presence/absence analyses treated sequencing depth as roughly uniform across donors.

Details on this clone: The target antigen is unknown.

Primers: 60 Vbeta forward and 13 Jbeta reverse. Clones were read by immunoSEQ multiplex PCR, and TCRdb kept only the in-frame ones, dropping some. Here the sample spans roughly 200,000 clones, approximately 77% being singletons. CDR3 length: 15 residues. V dropped 3 bases and J dropped 0 bases, with 12 bases sitting between them. Germline lookup yields CDR1 LNHDA and CDR2 SQIVND (reference sequence). The chain couples TRBV19 to TRBJ2-7, with D unresolved. Material for sequencing was PBMCs. The TCR comes from a man aged 35-49 years in good health and CMV-seropositive. The CDR3 is CASSIGPASSYEQYF. The CDR3 DNA reads as TGTGCCAGTAGTATTGGGCCGGCAAGCTCCTACGAGCAGTACTTC.